A selection of T cell receptor beta chains follows, all from one sample in a study of PD-1 blockade in mismatch repair-deficient tumors. The method was immunoSEQ multiplex PCR; TCRdb's version includes in-frame clones alone and lacks a portion of them. Of tens of thousands of clones in the sample, roughly four fifths were seen once. The material was peripheral blood, obtained 2 weeks after starting pembrolizumab. The origin of the receptors is an adult with mismatch repair-deficient cancer. Both conserved end residues are part of each CDR3. A D gene is named only where the DNA matches it firmly. Size is omitted from some rows. Given values are once, few, many or a class for expanded clones.

d_gene: TRBD1
j_gene: TRBJ2-2
v_gene: TRBV28
abundance: .
CDR3aa: CASSSPGQGLGRNTGELFF
CDR3nt: TGTGCCAGCAGTTCCCCAGGACAGGGTCTGGGTCGAAACACCGGGGAGCTGTTTTTT

d_gene: .
j_gene: TRBJ1-2
v_gene: TRBV19
abundance: .
CDR3aa: CASSIAGYGYTF
CDR3nt: TGTGCCAGTAGTATTGCGGGGTATGGCTACACCTTC

d_gene: TRBD1
j_gene: TRBJ1-4
v_gene: TRBV10-3
abundance: .
CDR3aa: CATVDRFNEKLFF
CDR3nt: TGTGCCACCGTGGACAGGTTTAATGAAAAACTGTTTTTT

d_gene: TRBD1
j_gene: TRBJ2-7
v_gene: TRBV27
abundance: once
CDR3aa: CASSTQGWEYEQYF
CDR3nt: TGTGCCAGCAGCACACAGGGGTGGGAGTACGAGCAGTACTTC

d_gene: .
j_gene: TRBJ2-7
v_gene: TRBV7-8
abundance: .
CDR3aa: CASSLEASVLYEQYF
CDR3nt: TGTGCCAGCAGCTTAGAGGCTAGCGTACTCTACGAGCAGTACTTC

d_gene: .
j_gene: TRBJ2-1
v_gene: TRBV18
abundance: .
CDR3aa: CASSPPSGRDEQFF
CDR3nt: TGTGCCAGCTCACCACCGTCAGGCCGGGATGAGCAGTTCTTC

d_gene: .
j_gene: TRBJ2-3
v_gene: TRBV30
abundance: .
CDR3aa: CAWTDRRTRGDTQYF
CDR3nt: TGTGCCTGGACCGACCGCCGGACAAGGGGGGATACGCAGTATTTT

d_gene: .
j_gene: TRBJ1-4
v_gene: TRBV7-6
abundance: .
CDR3aa: CASSLVDSFRVPINEKLFF
CDR3nt: TGTGCCAGCAGCTTGGTAGACAGCTTCCGCGTGCCCATTAATGAAAAACTGTTTTTT

d_gene: .
j_gene: TRBJ1-5
v_gene: TRBV6-5
abundance: .
CDR3aa: CASSYSGQPGRPQHF
CDR3nt: TGTGCCAGCAGTTACTCAGGACAGCCAGGTCGGCCCCAGCATTTT

d_gene: .
j_gene: TRBJ1-5
v_gene: TRBV28
abundance: .
CDR3aa: CASIPGGNQPQHF
CDR3nt: TGTGCCAGCATCCCAGGGGGCAATCAGCCCCAGCATTTT

d_gene: .
j_gene: TRBJ2-3
v_gene: TRBV29-1
abundance: .
CDR3aa: CSVEDRVSSTDTQYF
CDR3nt: TGCAGCGTTGAAGATCGGGTGTCTAGCACAGATACGCAGTATTTT

d_gene: .
j_gene: TRBJ2-7
v_gene: TRBV19
abundance: .
CDR3aa: CASSIGGRSFYEQYF
CDR3nt: TGTGCCAGTAGTATAGGGGGACGAAGTTTCTACGAGCAGTACTTC

d_gene: .
j_gene: TRBJ2-6
v_gene: TRBV10-2
abundance: .
CDR3aa: CASSESTGANVLTF
CDR3nt: TGCGCCAGCAGTGAGTCGACTGGGGCCAACGTCCTGACTTTC

d_gene: .
j_gene: TRBJ2-7
v_gene: TRBV2
abundance: once
CDR3aa: CASSEGGGGRNEQYF
CDR3nt: TGTGCCAGCAGTGAAGGGGGAGGGGGAAGAAACGAGCAGTACTTC

d_gene: .
j_gene: TRBJ1-5
v_gene: TRBV29-1
abundance: .
CDR3aa: CSVGQDSNQPQHF
CDR3nt: TGCAGCGTTGGTCAGGATTCCAATCAGCCCCAGCATTTT

d_gene: .
j_gene: TRBJ1-1
v_gene: TRBV6-1
abundance: .
CDR3aa: CASSGEGAWNTEAFF
CDR3nt: TGTGCCAGCAGTGGAGAAGGGGCCTGGAACACTGAAGCTTTCTTT

d_gene: TRBD1
j_gene: TRBJ1-5
v_gene: TRBV6-6
abundance: .
CDR3aa: CASSTSGTGLSQPQHF
CDR3nt: TGTGCCAGCAGTACCAGTGGGACAGGGCTAAGTCAGCCCCAGCATTTT

d_gene: .
j_gene: TRBJ1-1
v_gene: TRBV6-1
abundance: .
CDR3aa: CASSPGTPHEAFF
CDR3nt: TGTGCCAGCAGCCCGGGGACACCCCATGAAGCTTTCTTT

d_gene: .
j_gene: TRBJ2-2
v_gene: TRBV19
abundance: .
CDR3aa: CASNGGGVTGELFF
CDR3nt: TGTGCCAGTAACGGAGGGGGAGTCACCGGGGAGCTGTTTTTT

d_gene: .
j_gene: TRBJ2-1
v_gene: TRBV7-9
abundance: .
CDR3aa: CASSSGEENNEQFF
CDR3nt: TGTGCCAGCAGCTCGGGGGAGGAGAACAATGAGCAGTTCTTC

d_gene: .
j_gene: TRBJ2-1
v_gene: TRBV19
abundance: medium-sized
CDR3aa: CASSLRDITISSSYNEQFF
CDR3nt: TGTGCCAGTAGTCTCCGGGACATTACTATCTCATCCTCCTACAATGAGCAGTTCTTC

d_gene: TRBD1
j_gene: TRBJ2-7
v_gene: TRBV27
abundance: .
CDR3aa: CASSFGTGGYEQYF
CDR3nt: TGTGCCAGCAGTTTTGGGACAGGGGGCTACGAGCAGTACTTC

d_gene: TRBD1
j_gene: TRBJ2-1
v_gene: TRBV5-1
abundance: .
CDR3aa: CASSLKGWGQGRSNEQFF
CDR3nt: TGCGCCAGCAGCTTGAAAGGGTGGGGACAGGGACGGTCCAATGAGCAGTTCTTC

d_gene: .
j_gene: TRBJ2-5
v_gene: TRBV10-1
abundance: .
CDR3aa: CASSVIARGETQYF
CDR3nt: TGCGCCAGCAGTGTGATAGCGAGGGGAGAGACCCAGTACTTC

d_gene: TRBD1
j_gene: TRBJ1-5
v_gene: TRBV19
abundance: .
CDR3aa: CASRTGNGNQPQHF
CDR3nt: TGTGCCAGTAGGACAGGGAATGGCAATCAGCCCCAGCATTTT

d_gene: .
j_gene: TRBJ2-7
v_gene: TRBV6-1
abundance: .
CDR3aa: CASGRGETYEQYF
CDR3nt: TGTGCCAGCGGCCGGGGTGAGACCTACGAGCAGTACTTC

d_gene: TRBD1
j_gene: TRBJ2-1
v_gene: TRBV29-1
abundance: once
CDR3aa: CSAQRGPYNEQFF
CDR3nt: TGCAGCGCCCAGAGGGGGCCCTACAATGAGCAGTTCTTC

d_gene: .
j_gene: TRBJ1-1
v_gene: TRBV4-2
abundance: .
CDR3aa: CASSQDWGRANTEAFF
CDR3nt: TGTGCCAGCAGCCAAGATTGGGGCAGGGCGAACACTGAAGCTTTCTTT

d_gene: TRBD2
j_gene: TRBJ2-1
v_gene: TRBV4-3
abundance: few
CDR3aa: CASSQDSGYNEQFF
CDR3nt: TGCGCCAGCAGCCAAGATAGCGGGTACAATGAGCAGTTCTTC

d_gene: TRBD2
j_gene: TRBJ2-3
v_gene: TRBV10-3
abundance: .
CDR3aa: CAISGLAGEDTQYF
CDR3nt: TGTGCCATCAGTGGACTAGCGGGAGAAGATACGCAGTATTTT

d_gene: .
j_gene: TRBJ2-5
v_gene: TRBV4-1
abundance: medium-sized
CDR3aa: CASSQAAEGVVETQYF
CDR3nt: TGCGCCAGCAGCCAAGCCGCGGAGGGGGTAGTGGAGACCCAGTACTTC

d_gene: .
j_gene: TRBJ2-5
v_gene: TRBV5-4
abundance: .
CDR3aa: CASSPWTEETQYF
CDR3nt: TGTGCCAGCAGCCCCTGGACGGAAGAGACCCAGTACTTC

d_gene: .
j_gene: TRBJ1-4
v_gene: TRBV6-5
abundance: .
CDR3aa: CASSYSTGTLGEKLFF
CDR3nt: TGTGCCAGCAGTTATTCCACCGGGACACTTGGGGAAAAACTGTTTTTT

d_gene: .
j_gene: TRBJ2-7
v_gene: TRBV7-2
abundance: once
CDR3aa: CASTSSRVYEQYF
CDR3nt: TGTGCCAGCACGTCCTCTCGGGTCTACGAGCAGTACTTC

d_gene: TRBD2
j_gene: TRBJ2-7
v_gene: TRBV4-2
abundance: .
CDR3aa: CASSRSATGTTLYEQYF
CDR3nt: TGTGCCAGCAGCCGAAGCGCGACCGGGACTACTCTTTACGAGCAGTACTTC

d_gene: .
j_gene: TRBJ2-5
v_gene: TRBV30
abundance: .
CDR3aa: CAWSVSETQYF
CDR3nt: TGTGCCTGGAGTGTAAGTGAGACCCAGTACTTC

d_gene: .
j_gene: TRBJ1-1
v_gene: TRBV4-3
abundance: .
CDR3aa: CASSQEGVFSEAFF
CDR3nt: TGCGCCAGCAGCCAAGAGGGTGTCTTTTCTGAAGCTTTCTTT

d_gene: TRBD2
j_gene: TRBJ2-7
v_gene: TRBV11-3
abundance: .
CDR3aa: CASRNSGSYEQYF
CDR3nt: TGTGCCAGCAGAAATAGCGGGAGCTACGAGCAGTACTTC

d_gene: .
j_gene: TRBJ1-3
v_gene: TRBV6-1
abundance: .
CDR3aa: CASSGGQFSGNTIYF
CDR3nt: TGTGCCAGCTCGGGTGGCCAGTTCTCTGGAAACACCATATATTTT

d_gene: .
j_gene: TRBJ2-1
v_gene: TRBV4-1
abundance: .
CDR3aa: CASSLSGSYNEQFF
CDR3nt: TGCGCCAGCAGCCTCAGCGGAAGCTACAATGAGCAGTTCTTC